This record concerns one T cell receptor (beta chain) sequence. Its antigen is as yet unknown. This CDR3 contains 15 residues. From germline, CDR1 is MNHEY and CDR2 SMNVEV (reference sequence). Trimming took off 4 bases at V and 6 bases at J, with 16 bases between the two ends. The data stem from a study of Ad26.COV2.S vaccination and SARS-CoV-2 variants. At the level of the study: Each vaccinee took Ad26.COV2.S intramuscularly, once or twice 56 days apart.

Study results and limitations: Using TCR breadth and depth analyses may have led to underestimated total T cell responses.

Treatment meaning: around 19 received Ad26.COV2.S at low or high dose, single or two shots; about five received placebo; per-sample allocation not given. Samples were taken on day 63 after the first vaccine or placebo injection. Recruitment in Boston yielded a donor of adult age, 18-55 years. Produced via immunoSEQ multiplex PCR; TCRdb's table is partial and in-frame only. The sample records about 680,000 clones, around 90% being singletons. The sequence came from a person aged 18-60 years who received the Ad26.COV2.S COVID-19 vaccine or a placebo. The chain uses TRBV27 and TRBJ2-1; TRBD2 might be the D (6 bases). The sample consisted of peripheral blood, taken in a trial of Ad26.COV2.S vaccine versus placebo. This CDR3 reads CASSSKGRLPNEQFF. In nucleotides, the CDR3 is TGTGCCAGCAGTTCCAAGGGGAGGCTCCCCAATGAGCAGTTCTTC.